This TCR beta chain was identified in a study of cytomegalovirus exposure and HLA in healthy donors. PCR primers comprised 60 Vbeta and 13 Jbeta primers. The method was immunoSEQ multiplex PCR; TCRdb's version includes in-frame clones alone and lacks a portion of them. This listing includes some 130,000 clones. Concerning this clone itself: Antigen specificity is unknown.

Overall study findings and caveats: In a later analysis, at a false discovery rate of 0.05, fewer than 20,000 TCR beta sequences were associated with HLA alleles. TCR beta sequences reportedly predicted the HLA-A and HLA-B alleles of most subjects accurately. With further analysis later on, most CMV-associated TCR beta chains appeared HLA-restricted. In an earlier analysis, about 87% or about 30%: the productive usage of most TCR beta V segments.

V was clipped by 5 bases and J by 0 bases, with 7 bases between them. The CDR3 contains 13 residues. CDR1 is SSHAT and CDR2 is FNYEAQ in the germline V gene (reference sequence). The chain carries TRBV7-7 and TRBJ1-1; no reliable D call. The sequencing input was PBMCs. The clonotype originates from a man younger than 35 in good health and CMV-seronegative. The CDR3 DNA is TGTGCCAGCAGCCAGACTCTGAACACTGAAGCTTTCTTT. Translating it yields CASSQTLNTEAFF.